This T cell receptor beta chain comes out of a study of PD-1 blockade in classical Hodgkin lymphoma. Background on the study: Administration of nivolumab to patients was at 3 mg/kg intravenously every 2 weeks. Study findings and constraints: Diversity similar to that of newly diagnosed patients was seen at baseline in complete responders. Although disease activity or prior therapy may be involved, causes of the repertoire differences remain undefined.

Note on this clone: Its antigen is not known.

TCRdb keeps only in-frame clones here, not all; method: immunoSEQ multiplex PCR. The sample includes about 13,000 clones, 82% of them seen just once. All trial patients relapsed after autologous stem cell transplantation. Complete response, partial response or progressive disease constituted the best responses recorded. The CDR3 spans 15 residues. Losses at the gene ends were 4 bases for V and 5 bases for J; bases not matched to a gene: 12. The germline gives CDR1 SGHRS, CDR2 YFSETQ. Material: peripheral blood mononuclear cells (PBMCs), obtained at baseline. The rearrangement links TRBV5-1 to TRBJ2-7; 7 nucleotides line up with TRBD1. This TCR was sampled from a human donor with classical Hodgkin lymphoma. The CDR3 protein is CASSPRQGLLHEQYF. Here the CDR3 DNA reads TGCGCCAGCAGCCCCCGACAGGGTTTGTTACACGAGCAGTACTTC.